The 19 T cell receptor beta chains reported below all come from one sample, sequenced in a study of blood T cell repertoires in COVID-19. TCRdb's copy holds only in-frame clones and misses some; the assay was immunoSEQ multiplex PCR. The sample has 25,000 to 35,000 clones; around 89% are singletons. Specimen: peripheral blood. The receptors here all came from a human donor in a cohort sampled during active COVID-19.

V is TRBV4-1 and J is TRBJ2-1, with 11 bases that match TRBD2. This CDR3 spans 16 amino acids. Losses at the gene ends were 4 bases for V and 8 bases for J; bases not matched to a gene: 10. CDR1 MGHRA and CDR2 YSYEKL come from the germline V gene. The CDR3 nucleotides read TGCGCCAGCAGCCGGCTTGTAACTAGCGGGGGTGATGAGCAGTTCTTC. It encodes CASSRLVTSGGDEQFF.

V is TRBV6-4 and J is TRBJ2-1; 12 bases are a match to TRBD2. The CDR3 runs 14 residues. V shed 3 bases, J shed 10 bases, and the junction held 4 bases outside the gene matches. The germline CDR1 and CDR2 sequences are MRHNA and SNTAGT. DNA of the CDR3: TGTGCCAGCAGTGAGGGCCTAGCGGGGGGGGAGCAGTTCTTC. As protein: CASSEGLAGGEQFF.

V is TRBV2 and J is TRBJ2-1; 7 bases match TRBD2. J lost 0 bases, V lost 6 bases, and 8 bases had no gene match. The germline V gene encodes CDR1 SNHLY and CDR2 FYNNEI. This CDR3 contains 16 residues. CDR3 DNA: TGTGCCAGCAGGGCGACTAGCCTGATCTCCTACAATGAGCAGTTCTTC. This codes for CASRATSLISYNEQFF.

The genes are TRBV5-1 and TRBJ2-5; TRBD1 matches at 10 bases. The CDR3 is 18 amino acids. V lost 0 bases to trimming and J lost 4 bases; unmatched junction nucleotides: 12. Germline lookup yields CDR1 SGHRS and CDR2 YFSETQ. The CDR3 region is CASSLGFGTGALGETQYF. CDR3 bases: TGCGCCAGCAGCTTGGGTTTCGGGACAGGGGCGCTCGGAGAGACCCAGTACTTC.

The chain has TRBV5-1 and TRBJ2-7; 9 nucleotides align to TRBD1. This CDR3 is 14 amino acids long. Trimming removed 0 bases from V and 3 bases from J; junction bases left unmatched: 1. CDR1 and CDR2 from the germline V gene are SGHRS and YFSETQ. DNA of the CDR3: TGCGCCAGCAGCTTGGGGGGACAGGGCTACGAGCAGTACTTC. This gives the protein CASSLGGQGYEQYF.

The CDR3 sequence: CASSLNADRGLGGYTF. DNA for the CDR3: TGTGCCAGCAGCTTAAACGCGGACAGGGGGCTGGGAGGCTACACCTTC. The chain joins TRBV7-2 to TRBJ1-2; 11 positions agree with TRBD1. Germline V lookup: CDR1 SGHTA, CDR2 FQGNSA. V shed 2 bases and J 8 bases; nucleotides not matched to a gene: 10. The CDR3 is 16 residues long.

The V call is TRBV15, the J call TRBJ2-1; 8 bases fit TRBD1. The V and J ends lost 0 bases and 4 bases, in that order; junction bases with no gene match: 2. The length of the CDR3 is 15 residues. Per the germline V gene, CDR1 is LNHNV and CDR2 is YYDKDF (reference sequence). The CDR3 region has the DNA TGTGCCACCAGCAGAGAACAGGGGGGATACAATGAGCAGTTCTTC. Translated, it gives CATSREQGGYNEQFF.

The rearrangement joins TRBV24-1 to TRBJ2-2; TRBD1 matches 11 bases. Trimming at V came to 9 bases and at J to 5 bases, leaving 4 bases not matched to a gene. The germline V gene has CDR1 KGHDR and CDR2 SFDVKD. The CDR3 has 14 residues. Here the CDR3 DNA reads TGTGCCACCGCGGGACAGGGGGGGACCGGGGAGCTGTTTTTT. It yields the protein CATAGQGGTGELFF.

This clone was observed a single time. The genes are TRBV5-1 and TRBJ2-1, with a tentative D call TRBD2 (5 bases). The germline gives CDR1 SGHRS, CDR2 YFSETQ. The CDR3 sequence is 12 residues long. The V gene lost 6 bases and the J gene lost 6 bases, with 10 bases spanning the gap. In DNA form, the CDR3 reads TGCGCCAGCATCGGGGTTGGCAATGAGCAGTTCTTC. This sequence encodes CASIGVGNEQFF.

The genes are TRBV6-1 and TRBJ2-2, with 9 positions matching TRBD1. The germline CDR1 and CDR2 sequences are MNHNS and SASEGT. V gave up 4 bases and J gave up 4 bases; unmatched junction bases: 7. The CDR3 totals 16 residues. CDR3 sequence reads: CASSGIGTGFTGELFF. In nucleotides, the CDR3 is TGTGCCAGCAGTGGTATCGGGACAGGGTTCACCGGGGAGCTGTTTTTT.

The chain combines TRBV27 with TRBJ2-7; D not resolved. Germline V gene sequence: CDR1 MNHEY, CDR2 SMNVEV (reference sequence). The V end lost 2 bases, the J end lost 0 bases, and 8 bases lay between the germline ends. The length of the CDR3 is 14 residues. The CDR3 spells CASSLVTVSYEQYF. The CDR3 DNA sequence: TGTGCCAGCAGTTTAGTCACAGTCTCCTACGAGCAGTACTTC.

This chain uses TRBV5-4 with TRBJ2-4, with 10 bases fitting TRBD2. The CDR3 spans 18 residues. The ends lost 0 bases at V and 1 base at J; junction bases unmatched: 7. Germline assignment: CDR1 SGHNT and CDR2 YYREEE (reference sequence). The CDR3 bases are TGTGCCAGCAGCTTGGGAGCGGGGGGGCCGGGGGCCAAAAACATTCAGTACTTC. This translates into CASSLGAGGPGAKNIQYF.

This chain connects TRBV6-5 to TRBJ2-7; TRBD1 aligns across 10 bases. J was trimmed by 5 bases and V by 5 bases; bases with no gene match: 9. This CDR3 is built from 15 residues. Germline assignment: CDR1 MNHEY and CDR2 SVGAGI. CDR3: CASSPRRDRGHEQYF. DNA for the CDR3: TGTGCCAGCAGTCCACGCCGGGACAGGGGCCACGAGCAGTACTTC.

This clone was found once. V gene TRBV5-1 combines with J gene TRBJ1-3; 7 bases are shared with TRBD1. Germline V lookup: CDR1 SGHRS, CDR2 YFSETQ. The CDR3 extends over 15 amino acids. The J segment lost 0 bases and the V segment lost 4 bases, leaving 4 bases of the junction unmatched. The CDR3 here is CASSRGDSSGNTIYF. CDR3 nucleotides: TGCGCCAGCAGCAGGGGGGACAGCTCTGGAAACACCATATATTTT.

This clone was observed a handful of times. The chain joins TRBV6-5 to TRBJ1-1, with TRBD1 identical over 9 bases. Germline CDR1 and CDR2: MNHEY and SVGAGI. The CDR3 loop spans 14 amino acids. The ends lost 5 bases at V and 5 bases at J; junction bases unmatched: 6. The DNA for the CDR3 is TGTGCCAGCAGTCCTCGACAGGGGGGAACTGAAGCTTTCTTT. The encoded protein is CASSPRQGGTEAFF.

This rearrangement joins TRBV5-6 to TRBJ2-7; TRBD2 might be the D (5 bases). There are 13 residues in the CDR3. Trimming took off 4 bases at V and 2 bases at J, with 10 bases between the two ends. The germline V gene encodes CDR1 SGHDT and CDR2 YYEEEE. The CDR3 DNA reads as TGTGCCAGCAGCCCGGGATCTGCCTACGAGCAGTACTTC. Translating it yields CASSPGSAYEQYF.

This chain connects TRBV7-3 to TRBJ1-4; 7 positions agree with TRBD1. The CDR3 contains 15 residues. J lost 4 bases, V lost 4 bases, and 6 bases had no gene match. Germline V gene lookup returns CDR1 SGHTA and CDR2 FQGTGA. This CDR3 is CASSSLQGLNEKLFF. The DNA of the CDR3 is TGTGCCAGCAGCTCCCTACAGGGGCTTAATGAAAAACTGTTTTTT. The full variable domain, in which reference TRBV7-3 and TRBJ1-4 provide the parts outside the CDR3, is GAGVSQTPSNKVTEKGKYVELRCDPISGHTALYWYRQSLGQGPEFLIYFQGTGAADDSGLPNDRFFAVRPEGSVSTLKIQRTERGDSAVYLCASSSLQGLNEKLFFGSGTQLSVL.

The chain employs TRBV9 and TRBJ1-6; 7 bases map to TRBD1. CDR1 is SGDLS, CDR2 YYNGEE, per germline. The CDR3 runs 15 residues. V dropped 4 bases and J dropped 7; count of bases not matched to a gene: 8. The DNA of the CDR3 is TGTGCCAGCAGCTCAACCGGGACAGAGAATTCACCCCTCCACTTT. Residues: CASSSTGTENSPLHF.

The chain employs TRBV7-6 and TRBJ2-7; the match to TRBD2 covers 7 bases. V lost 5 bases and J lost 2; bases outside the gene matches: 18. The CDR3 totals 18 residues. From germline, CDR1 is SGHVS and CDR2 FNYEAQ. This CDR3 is CASSGKAGPLEPPYEQYF. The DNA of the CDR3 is TGTGCCAGCAGCGGTAAAGCGGGACCGCTGGAACCACCCTACGAGCAGTACTTC.